The source of this TCR beta chain is a study of blood T cell repertoires in COVID-19. In the study overall: Both acute and convalescent COVID-19 samples were obtained from the United States, Italy and Spain. Sources were T cells, B-cell-depleted T cells, or PBMCs; the material itself was cDNA or gDNA.

CDR1 is SNHLY, CDR2 FYNNEI, per germline. Trimming shortened V by 5 bases and J by 5 bases, and 16 bases separated the two germline ends. CDR3 length: 15 amino acids. The method was immunoSEQ multiplex PCR; TCRdb's version includes in-frame clones alone and lacks a portion of them. The sample lists about 46,000 clones; roughly four fifths were seen once. The chain uses TRBV2 and TRBJ1-3; D call uncertain. This clonotype originated in a man aged 55 to 70 with active COVID-19. The sample taken for sequencing was peripheral blood. As DNA, the CDR3 is TGTGCCAGCAGTCCCGAGCAGGCAACCCGAAACACCATATATTTT. Protein sequence: CASSPEQATRNTIYF. Variable domain in full (rest from reference TRBV2 and TRBJ1-3): EPEVTQTPSHQVTQMGQEVILRCVPISNHLYFYWYRQILGQKVEFLVSFYNNEISEKSEIFDDQFSVERPDGSNFTLKIRSTKLEDSAMYFCASSPEQATRNTIYFGEGSWLTVV.